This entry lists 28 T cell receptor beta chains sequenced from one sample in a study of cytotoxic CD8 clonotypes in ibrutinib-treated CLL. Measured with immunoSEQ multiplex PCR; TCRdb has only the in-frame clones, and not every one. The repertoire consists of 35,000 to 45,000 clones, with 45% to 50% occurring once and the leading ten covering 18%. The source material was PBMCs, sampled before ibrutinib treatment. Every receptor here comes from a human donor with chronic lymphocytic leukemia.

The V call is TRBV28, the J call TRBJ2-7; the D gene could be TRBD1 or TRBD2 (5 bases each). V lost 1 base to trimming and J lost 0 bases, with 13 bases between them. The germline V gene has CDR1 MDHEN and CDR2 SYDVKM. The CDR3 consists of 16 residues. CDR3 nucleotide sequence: TGTGCCAGCAGTTTATTGGTGGGGGACGTCTCCTACGAGCAGTACTTC. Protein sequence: CASSLLVGDVSYEQYF.

The CDR3 here is CASSLAVGVTGANVLTF. CDR3 DNA: TGCGCCAGCAGCTTGGCGGTGGGGGTTACCGGGGCCAACGTCCTGACTTTC. The chain is built from TRBV5-1 and TRBJ2-6, with D perhaps matching TRBD1 or TRBD2 (5 bases each). The germline V gene has CDR1 SGHRS and CDR2 YFSETQ. The CDR3 totals 17 residues. The V end was cut by 0 bases, the J end by 4 bases, with 14 bases between.

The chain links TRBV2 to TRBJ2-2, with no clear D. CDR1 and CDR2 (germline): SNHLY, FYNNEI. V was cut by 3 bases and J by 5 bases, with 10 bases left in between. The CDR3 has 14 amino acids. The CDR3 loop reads CASSEDGRTGELFF. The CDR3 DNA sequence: TGTGCCAGCAGTGAGGATGGACGTACCGGGGAGCTGTTTTTT.

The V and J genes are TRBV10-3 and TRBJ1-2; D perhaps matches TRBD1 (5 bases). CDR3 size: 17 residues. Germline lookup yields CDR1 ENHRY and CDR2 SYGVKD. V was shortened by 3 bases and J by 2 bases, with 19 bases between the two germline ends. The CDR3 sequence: CAISDTGTSFSNYGYTF. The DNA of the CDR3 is TGTGCCATCAGTGATACCGGGACTTCTTTTTCCAACTATGGCTACACCTTC.

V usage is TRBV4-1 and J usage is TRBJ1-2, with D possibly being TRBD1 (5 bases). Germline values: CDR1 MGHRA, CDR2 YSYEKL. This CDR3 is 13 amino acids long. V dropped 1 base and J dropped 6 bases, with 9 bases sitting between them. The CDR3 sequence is CASSQVTADGYTF. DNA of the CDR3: TGCGCCAGCAGCCAAGTGACAGCTGATGGCTACACCTTC.

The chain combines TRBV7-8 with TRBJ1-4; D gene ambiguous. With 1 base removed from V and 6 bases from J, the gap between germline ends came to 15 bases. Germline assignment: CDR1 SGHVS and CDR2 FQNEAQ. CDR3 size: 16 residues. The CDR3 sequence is CASSLVRAVRYEKLFF. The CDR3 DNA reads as TGTGCCAGCAGCTTAGTTCGGGCGGTGCGCTATGAAAAACTGTTTTTT.

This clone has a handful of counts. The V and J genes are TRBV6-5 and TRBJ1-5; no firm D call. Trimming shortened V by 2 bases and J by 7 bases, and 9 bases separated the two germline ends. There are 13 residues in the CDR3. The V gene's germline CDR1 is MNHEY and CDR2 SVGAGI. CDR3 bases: TGTGCCAGCAGTTACGGGCGCCAACAGCCCCAGCATTTT. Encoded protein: CASSYGRQQPQHF.

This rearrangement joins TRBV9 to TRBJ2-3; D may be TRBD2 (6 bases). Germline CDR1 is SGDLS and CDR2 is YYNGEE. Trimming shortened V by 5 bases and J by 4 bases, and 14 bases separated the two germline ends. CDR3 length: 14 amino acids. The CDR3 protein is CASRGRGEPDTQYF. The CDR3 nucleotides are TGTGCCAGCAGGGGGCGGGGTGAGCCAGATACGCAGTATTTT.

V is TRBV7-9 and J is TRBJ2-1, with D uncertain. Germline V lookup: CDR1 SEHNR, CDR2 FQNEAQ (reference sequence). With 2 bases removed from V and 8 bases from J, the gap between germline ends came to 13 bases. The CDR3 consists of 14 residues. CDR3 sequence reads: CASSLLPPRHEQFF. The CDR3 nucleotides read TGTGCCAGCAGCTTACTTCCCCCGCGTCATGAGCAGTTCTTC.

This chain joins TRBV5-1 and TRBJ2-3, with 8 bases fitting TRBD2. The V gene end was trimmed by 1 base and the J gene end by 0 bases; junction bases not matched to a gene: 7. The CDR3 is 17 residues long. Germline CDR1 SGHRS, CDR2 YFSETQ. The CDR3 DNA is TGCGCCAGCAGCTTGATTTTAGCGGGGAGAAGCACAGATACGCAGTATTTT. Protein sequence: CASSLILAGRSTDTQYF.

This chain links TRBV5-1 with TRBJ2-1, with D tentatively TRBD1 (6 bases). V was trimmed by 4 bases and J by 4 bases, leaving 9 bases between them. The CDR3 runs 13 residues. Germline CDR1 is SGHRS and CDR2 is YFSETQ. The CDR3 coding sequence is TGCGCCAGCAGCGGTACAGGGTACAATGAGCAGTTCTTC. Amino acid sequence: CASSGTGYNEQFF.

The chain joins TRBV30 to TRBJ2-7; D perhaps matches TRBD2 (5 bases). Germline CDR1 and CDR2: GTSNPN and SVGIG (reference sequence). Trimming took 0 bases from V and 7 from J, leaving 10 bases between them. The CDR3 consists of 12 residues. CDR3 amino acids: CAWSVGPGEQYF. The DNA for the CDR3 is TGTGCCTGGAGTGTCGGTCCGGGGGAGCAGTACTTC.

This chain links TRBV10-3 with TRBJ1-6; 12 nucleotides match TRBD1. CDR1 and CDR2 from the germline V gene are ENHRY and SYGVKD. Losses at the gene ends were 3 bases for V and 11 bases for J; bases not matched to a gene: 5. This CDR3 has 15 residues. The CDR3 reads CAISEPGQGATPLHF. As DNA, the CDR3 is TGTGCCATCAGTGAACCGGGACAGGGGGCTACACCCCTCCACTTT.

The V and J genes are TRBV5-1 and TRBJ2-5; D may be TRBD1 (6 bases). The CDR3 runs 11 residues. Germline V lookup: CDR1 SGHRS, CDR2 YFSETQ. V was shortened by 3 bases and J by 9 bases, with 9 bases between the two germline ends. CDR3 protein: CASSWGRAQYF. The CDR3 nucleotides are TGCGCCAGCAGCTGGGGGCGGGCCCAGTACTTC.

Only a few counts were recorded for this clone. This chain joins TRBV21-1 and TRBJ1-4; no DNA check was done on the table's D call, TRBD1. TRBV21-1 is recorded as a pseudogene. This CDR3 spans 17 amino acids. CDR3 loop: CASSKGASTATNEKLFF. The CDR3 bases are TGTGCCAGCAGCAAAGGGGCCAGTACTGCAACTAATGAAAAACTGTTTTTT.

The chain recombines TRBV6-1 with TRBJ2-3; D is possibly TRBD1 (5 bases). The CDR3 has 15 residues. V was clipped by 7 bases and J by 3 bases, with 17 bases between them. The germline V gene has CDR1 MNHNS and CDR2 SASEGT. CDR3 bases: TGTGCCAGCACTATGGGGCCAACCGAGACAGATACGCAGTATTTT. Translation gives CASTMGPTETDTQYF.

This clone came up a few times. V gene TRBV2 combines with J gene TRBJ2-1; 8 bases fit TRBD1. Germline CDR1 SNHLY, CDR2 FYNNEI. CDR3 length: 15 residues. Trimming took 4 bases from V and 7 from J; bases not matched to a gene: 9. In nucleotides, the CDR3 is TGTGCCAGCAGTGTGGTAACAGGGGGGAGGAATGAGCAGTTCTTC. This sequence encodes CASSVVTGGRNEQFF.

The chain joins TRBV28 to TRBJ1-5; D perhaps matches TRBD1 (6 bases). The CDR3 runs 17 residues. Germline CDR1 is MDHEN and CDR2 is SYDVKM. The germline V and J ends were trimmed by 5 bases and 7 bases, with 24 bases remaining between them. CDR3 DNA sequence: TGTGCCAGCAGTCCTAGGGGGGCGGACAGTGGAGGACAGCCCCAGCATTTT. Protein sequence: CASSPRGADSGGQPQHF.

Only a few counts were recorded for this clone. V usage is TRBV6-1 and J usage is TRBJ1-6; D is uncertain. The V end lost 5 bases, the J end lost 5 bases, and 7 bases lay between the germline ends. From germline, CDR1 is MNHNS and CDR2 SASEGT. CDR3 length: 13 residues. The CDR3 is CASSLGNNSPLHF. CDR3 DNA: TGTGCCAGCAGTCTGGGGAATAATTCACCCCTCCACTTT.

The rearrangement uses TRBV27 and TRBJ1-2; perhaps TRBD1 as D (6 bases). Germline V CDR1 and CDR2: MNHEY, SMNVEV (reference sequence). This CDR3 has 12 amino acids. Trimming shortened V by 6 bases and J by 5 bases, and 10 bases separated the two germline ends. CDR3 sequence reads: CASRTGPYGYTF. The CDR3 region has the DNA TGTGCCAGCAGAACAGGGCCGTATGGCTACACCTTC.

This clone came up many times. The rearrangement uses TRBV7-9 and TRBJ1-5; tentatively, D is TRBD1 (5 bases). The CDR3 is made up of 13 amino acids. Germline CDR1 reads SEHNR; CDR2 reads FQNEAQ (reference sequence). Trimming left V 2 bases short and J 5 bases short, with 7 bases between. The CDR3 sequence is CASSLSRDQPQHF. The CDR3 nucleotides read TGTGCCAGCAGCTTATCCAGGGATCAGCCCCAGCATTTT.

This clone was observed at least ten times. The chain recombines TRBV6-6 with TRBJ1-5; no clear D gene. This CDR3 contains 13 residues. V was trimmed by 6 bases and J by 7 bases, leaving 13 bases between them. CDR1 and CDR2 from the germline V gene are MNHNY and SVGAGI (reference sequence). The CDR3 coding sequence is TGTGCCAGCAGCCCCCGCGCCAGGCAGCCCCAGCATTTT. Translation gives CASSPRARQPQHF.

Written as DNA, the CDR3 is TGCGCCAGCAGCTTGGCCAGGTCAAGCACAGATACGCAGTATTTT. Protein sequence: CASSLARSSTDTQYF. This chain uses TRBV5-1 with TRBJ2-3; D uncertain. The germline CDR1 and CDR2 sequences are SGHRS and YFSETQ. V gave up 0 bases and J gave up 0 bases, with 8 bases separating them. CDR3 length: 15 amino acids.

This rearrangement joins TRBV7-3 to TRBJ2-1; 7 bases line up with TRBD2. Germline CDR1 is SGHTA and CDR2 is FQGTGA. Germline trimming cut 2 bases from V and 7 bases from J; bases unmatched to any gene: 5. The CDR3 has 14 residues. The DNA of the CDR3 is TGTGCCAGCAGCTTATCGGGACTAACAAATGAGCAGTTCTTC. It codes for CASSLSGLTNEQFF.

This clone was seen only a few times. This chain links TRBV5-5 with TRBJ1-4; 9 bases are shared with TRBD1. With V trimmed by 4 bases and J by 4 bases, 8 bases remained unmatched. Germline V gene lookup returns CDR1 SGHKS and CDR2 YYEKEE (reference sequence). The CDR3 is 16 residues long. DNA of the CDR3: TGTGCCAGCAGCCTGATACCGGGACAGGGTAATGAAAAACTGTTTTTT. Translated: CASSLIPGQGNEKLFF.

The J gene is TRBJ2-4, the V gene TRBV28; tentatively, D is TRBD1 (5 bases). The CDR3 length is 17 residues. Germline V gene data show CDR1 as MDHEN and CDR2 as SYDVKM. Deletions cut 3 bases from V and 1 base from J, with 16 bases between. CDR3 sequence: CASSFSWGTTAKNIQYF. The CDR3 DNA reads TGTGCCAGCAGTTTCTCTTGGGGCACCACGGCCAAAAACATTCAGTACTTC. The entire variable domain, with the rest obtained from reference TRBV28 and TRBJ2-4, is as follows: DVKVTQSSRYLVKRTGEKVFLECVQDMDHENMFWYRQDPGLGLRLIYFSYDVKMKEKGDIPEGYSVSREKKERFSLILESASTNQTSMYLCASSFSWGTTAKNIQYFGAGTRLSVL.

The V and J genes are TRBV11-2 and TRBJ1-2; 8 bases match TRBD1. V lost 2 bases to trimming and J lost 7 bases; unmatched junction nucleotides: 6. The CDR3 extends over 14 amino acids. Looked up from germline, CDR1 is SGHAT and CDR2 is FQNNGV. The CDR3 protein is CASSLNRGSGGYTF. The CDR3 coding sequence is TGTGCCAGCAGCTTAAACAGGGGGTCGGGTGGCTACACCTTC.

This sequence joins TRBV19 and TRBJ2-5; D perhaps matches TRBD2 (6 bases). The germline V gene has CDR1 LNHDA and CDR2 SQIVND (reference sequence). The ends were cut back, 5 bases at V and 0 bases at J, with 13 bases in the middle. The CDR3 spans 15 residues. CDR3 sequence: CASSPPGLNQETQYF. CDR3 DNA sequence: TGTGCCAGTAGTCCACCGGGACTCAACCAAGAGACCCAGTACTTC.